These T cell receptor beta chains were read from a single sample in a study of radiation and T cells in renal cell carcinoma. The data were produced by immunoSEQ multiplex PCR, yet TCRdb's version contains in-frame clones alone and is incomplete. The repertoire holds over 45,000 clones, with around 72% as singletons. The sample in question was blood, obtained from a patient whose treatment included radiotherapy and nephrectomy. Receptor source: a man aged 55-75 years with renal cell carcinoma. Each CDR3 is given without its conserved first and last residue. The order of the fields is CDR3 protein, J gene, V gene, D gene. D genes are given only for firm matches.

ASSSPGQGINEQF | TRBJ2-1 | TRBV10-1 | TRBD1
SVRLGGGTEAF | TRBJ1-1 | TRBV29-1 | -
ASSRSWTGGRGYT | TRBJ1-2 | TRBV11-2 | TRBD1
ASSPTGYRGWEKLF | TRBJ1-4 | TRBV28 | TRBD1
ASSLEWEGAGYT | TRBJ1-2 | TRBV5-1 | -
ASSLPLGVDSGEQF | TRBJ2-1 | TRBV5-1 | -
ASSSRVRGTEAF | TRBJ1-1 | TRBV28 | -
ASSAGRDEQF | TRBJ2-1 | TRBV10-1 | TRBD2
ASKALAGSYNEQF | TRBJ2-1 | TRBV19 | TRBD2
ASSLWGQETQY | TRBJ2-5 | TRBV7-9 | -
ATPKGFADSPLH | TRBJ1-6 | TRBV6-1 | -
ASRASGTTDTQY | TRBJ2-3 | TRBV2 | TRBD2
ASRPSGNTGELF | TRBJ2-2 | TRBV7-9 | TRBD2
ASSRNRVQETQY | TRBJ2-5 | TRBV7-2 | -
ASSPPAGDTDTQY | TRBJ2-3 | TRBV18 | -
ASRTTGTDTQY | TRBJ2-3 | TRBV27 | TRBD1